These 7 T cell receptor beta chains share one sample of origin, sequenced in a study of monozygotic twins with inflammatory bowel disease. TCRdb reanalyzed the 5' RACE reads and collapses them to one entry per CDR3 protein, without DNA. This listing includes about 380,000 distinct CDR3 sequences. Sequences were obtained from blood. The receptors were gathered from a human donor with ulcerative colitis or Crohn's disease, or a healthy co-twin of an affected twin (not recorded which).

The chain is built from TRBV6-1 and TRBJ2-2. CDR1 and CDR2 (germline): MNHNS, SASEGT. The CDR3 covers 15 residues. The CDR3: CASSPDEWNTGELFF.

V and J are TRBV12-3 or TRBV12-4 and TRBJ2-2; TCRdb reports TRBD1, a call that lacks DNA to check it against. The CDR3 sequence is 15 residues long. The CDR3 here is CASSWFRKGTGELFF.

The rearrangement links TRBV3-1 to TRBJ2-1; TCRdb outputs TRBD1, but without DNA this stays unchecked. CDR3 length: 14 residues. Germline V gene data show CDR1 as LGHDT and CDR2 as YNNKEL (reference sequence). CDR3: CASSQPGPGGEQFF.

The V gene is TRBV29-1, the J gene TRBJ2-5; TCRdb selects TRBD1, and the lack of DNA leaves this call unchecked. The CDR3 covers 15 residues. The germline CDR1 and CDR2 sequences are SQVTM and ANQGSEA. CDR3 residues: CSVEGGRGLQETQYF.

This chain connects TRBV4-2 to TRBJ1-4; the D gene TCRdb calls, TRBD1, cannot be checked with no DNA. This CDR3 is 13 amino acids long. Germline V gene data show CDR1 as LGHNA and CDR2 as YNFKEQ. CDR3 residues: CASSQGSGEKLFF.

The chain has TRBV12-3 or TRBV12-4 and TRBJ2-7; the D call from TCRdb, TRBD1, cannot be confirmed without DNA. CDR3 length: 14 amino acids. This chain's CDR3 is CASSRDRASYEQYF.

The chain joins TRBV5-1 to TRBJ1-5. Germline CDR1 and CDR2: SGHRS and YFSETQ. The CDR3 consists of 15 residues. The CDR3 protein is CASSLAGLGNQPQHF.